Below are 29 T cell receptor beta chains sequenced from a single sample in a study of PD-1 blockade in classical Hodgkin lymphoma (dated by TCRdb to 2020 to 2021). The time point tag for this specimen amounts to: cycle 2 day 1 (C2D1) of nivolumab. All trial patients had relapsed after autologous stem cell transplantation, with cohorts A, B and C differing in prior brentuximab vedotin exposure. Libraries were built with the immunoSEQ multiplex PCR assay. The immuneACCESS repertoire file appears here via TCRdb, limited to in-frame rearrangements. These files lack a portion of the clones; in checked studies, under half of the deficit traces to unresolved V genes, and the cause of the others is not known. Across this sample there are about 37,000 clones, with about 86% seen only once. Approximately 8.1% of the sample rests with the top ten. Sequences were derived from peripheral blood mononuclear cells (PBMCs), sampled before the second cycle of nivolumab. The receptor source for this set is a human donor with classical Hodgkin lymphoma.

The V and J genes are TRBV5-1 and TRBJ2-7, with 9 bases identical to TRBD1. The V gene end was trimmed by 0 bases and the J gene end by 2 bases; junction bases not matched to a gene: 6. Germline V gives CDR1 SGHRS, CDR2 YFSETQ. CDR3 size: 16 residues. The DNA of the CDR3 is TGCGCCAGCAGCTTGGATGGGACAGGGAATACCTACGAGCAGTACTTC. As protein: CASSLDGTGNTYEQYF.

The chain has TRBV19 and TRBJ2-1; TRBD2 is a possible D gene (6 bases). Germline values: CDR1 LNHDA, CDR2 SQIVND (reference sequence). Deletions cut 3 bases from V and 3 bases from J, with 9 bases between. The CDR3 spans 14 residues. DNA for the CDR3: TGTGCCAGTAGTATCGGGGGAATCTACAATGAGCAGTTCTTC. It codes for CASSIGGIYNEQFF. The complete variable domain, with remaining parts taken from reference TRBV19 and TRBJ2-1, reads DGGITQSPKYLFRKEGQNVTLSCEQNLNHDAMYWYRQDPGQGLRLIYYSQIVNDFQKGDIAEGYSVSREKKESFPLTVTSAQKNPTAFYLCASSIGGIYNEQFFGPGTRLTVL.

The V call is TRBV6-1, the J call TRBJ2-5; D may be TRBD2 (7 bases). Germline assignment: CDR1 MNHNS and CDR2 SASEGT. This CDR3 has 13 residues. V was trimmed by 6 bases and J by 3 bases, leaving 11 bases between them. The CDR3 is CASREGGEETQYF. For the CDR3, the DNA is TGTGCCAGCAGGGAGGGGGGGGAAGAGACCCAGTACTTC.

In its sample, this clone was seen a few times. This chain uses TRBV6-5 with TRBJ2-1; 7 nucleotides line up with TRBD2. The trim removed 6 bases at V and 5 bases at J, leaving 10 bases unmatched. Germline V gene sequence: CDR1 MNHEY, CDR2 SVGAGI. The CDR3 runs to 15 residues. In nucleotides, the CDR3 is TGTGCCAGCAGCCCGGGAGGCCGGGGGAACAATGAGCAGTTCTTC. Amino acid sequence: CASSPGGRGNNEQFF.

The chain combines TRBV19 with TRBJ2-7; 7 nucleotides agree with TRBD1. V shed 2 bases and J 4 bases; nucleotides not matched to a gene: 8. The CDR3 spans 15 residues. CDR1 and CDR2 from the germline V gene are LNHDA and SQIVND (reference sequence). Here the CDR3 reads CASSIFGDSEYEQYF. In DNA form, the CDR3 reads TGTGCCAGTAGTATATTTGGGGACAGCGAATACGAGCAGTACTTC.

CDR3 sequence: CASSLGLVSYNEQFF. As DNA, the CDR3 is TGCGCCAGCAGCTTGGGACTAGTTTCTTACAATGAGCAGTTCTTC. The V and J genes are TRBV5-1 and TRBJ2-1; perhaps TRBD2 as D (6 bases). The CDR3 totals 15 residues. In germline, CDR1 is SGHRS, CDR2 YFSETQ. Trimming stripped 0 bases from V and 4 bases from J, with 11 bases between.

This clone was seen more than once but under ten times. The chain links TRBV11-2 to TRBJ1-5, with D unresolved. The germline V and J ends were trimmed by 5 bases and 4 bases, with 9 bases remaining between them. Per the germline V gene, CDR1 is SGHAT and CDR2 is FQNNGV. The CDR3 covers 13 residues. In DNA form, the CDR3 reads TGTGCCAGCAGCCTCGTGCAAAATCAGCCCCAGCATTTT. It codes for CASSLVQNQPQHF.

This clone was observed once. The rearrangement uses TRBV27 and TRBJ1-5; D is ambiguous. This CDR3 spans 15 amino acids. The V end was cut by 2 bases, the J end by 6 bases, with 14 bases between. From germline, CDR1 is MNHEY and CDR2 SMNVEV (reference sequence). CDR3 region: CASSLTALKGQPQHF. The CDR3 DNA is TGTGCCAGCAGTTTAACGGCTCTAAAGGGTCAGCCCCAGCATTTT.

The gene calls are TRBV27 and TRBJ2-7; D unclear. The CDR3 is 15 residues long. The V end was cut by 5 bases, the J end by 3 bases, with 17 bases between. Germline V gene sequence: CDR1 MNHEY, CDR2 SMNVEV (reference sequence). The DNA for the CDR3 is TGTGCCAGCAGTCCCACTACGGTGCGGAGCTACGAGCAGTACTTC. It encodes CASSPTTVRSYEQYF.

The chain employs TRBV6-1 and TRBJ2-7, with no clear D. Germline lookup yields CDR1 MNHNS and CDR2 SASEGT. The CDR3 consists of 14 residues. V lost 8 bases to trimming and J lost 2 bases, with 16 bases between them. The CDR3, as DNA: TGTGCCAGCCGTCTCAGCTATCCCCCCTACGAGCAGTACTTC. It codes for CASRLSYPPYEQYF.

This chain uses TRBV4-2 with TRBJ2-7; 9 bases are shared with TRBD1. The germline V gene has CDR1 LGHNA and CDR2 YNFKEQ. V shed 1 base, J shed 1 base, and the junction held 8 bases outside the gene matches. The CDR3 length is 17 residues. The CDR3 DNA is TGTGCCAGCAGCCAAGCCACCCGGGGGACAGGGTCCTACGAGCAGTACTTC. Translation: CASSQATRGTGSYEQYF.

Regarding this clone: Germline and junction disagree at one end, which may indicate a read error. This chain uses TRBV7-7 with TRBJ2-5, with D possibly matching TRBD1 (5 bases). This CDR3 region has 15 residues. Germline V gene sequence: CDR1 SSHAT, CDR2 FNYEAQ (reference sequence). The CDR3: CASSLDRTPQETQYF. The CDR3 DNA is TGTGCTAGCAGCTTAGACCGGACACCTCAAGAGACCCAGTACTTC.

The CDR3 sequence: CASSPGTGLGEQYF. The DNA for the CDR3 is TGTGCCAGCAGTCCCGGGACAGGCTTAGGCGAGCAGTACTTC. The chain has TRBV6-6 and TRBJ2-7; TRBD1 aligns across 8 bases. The germline V gene has CDR1 MNHNY and CDR2 SVGAGI (reference sequence). The CDR3 is made up of 14 amino acids. V lost 5 bases, J lost 6 bases, and 9 bases stayed unmatched.

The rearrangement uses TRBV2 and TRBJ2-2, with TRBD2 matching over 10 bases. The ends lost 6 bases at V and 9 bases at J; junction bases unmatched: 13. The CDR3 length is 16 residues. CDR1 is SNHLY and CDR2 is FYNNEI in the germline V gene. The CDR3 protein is CASRADGTSAFRELFF. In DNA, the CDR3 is TGTGCCAGCAGGGCCGACGGGACTAGCGCGTTCCGGGAGCTGTTTTTT.

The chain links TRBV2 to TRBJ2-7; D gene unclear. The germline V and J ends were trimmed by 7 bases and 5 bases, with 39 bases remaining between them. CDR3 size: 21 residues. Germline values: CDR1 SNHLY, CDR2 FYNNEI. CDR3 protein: CASKASEAGKKSLLALHEQYF. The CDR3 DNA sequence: TGTGCCAGCAAAGCCTCGGAAGCAGGCAAGAAATCCTTATTAGCTCTTCACGAGCAGTACTTC.

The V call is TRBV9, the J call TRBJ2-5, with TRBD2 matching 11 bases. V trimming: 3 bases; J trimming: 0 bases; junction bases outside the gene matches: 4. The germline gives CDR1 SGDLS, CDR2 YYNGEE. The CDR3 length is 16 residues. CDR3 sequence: CASSGTSGRDQETQYF. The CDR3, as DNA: TGTGCCAGCAGCGGAACTAGCGGGAGAGACCAAGAGACCCAGTACTTC.

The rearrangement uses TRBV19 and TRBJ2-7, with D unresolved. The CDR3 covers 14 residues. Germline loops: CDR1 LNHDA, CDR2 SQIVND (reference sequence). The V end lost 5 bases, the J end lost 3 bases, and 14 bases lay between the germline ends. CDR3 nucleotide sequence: TGTGCCAGTAGTCGCGCGAGAGCTGTCTACGAGCAGTACTTC. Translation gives CASSRARAVYEQYF.

The CDR3 DNA reads as TGTGCCAGCAGGGGGGGATATGGCTACACCTTC. Its protein product is CASRGGYGYTF. The V and J genes are TRBV27 and TRBJ1-2, with D possibly TRBD1 on 5 matching bases. Germline CDR1 MNHEY, CDR2 SMNVEV (reference sequence). The CDR3 contains 11 residues. Trimming took off 6 bases at V and 5 bases at J, with 7 bases between the two ends.

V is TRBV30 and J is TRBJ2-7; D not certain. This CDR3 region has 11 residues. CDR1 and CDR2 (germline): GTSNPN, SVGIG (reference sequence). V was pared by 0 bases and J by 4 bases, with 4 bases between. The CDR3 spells CAWSVEYEQYF. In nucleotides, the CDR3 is TGTGCCTGGAGTGTGGAGTACGAGCAGTACTTC.

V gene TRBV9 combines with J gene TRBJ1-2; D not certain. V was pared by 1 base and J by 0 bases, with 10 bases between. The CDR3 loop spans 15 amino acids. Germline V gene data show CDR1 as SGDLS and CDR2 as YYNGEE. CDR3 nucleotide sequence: TGTGCCAGCAGCGTATTCGGGTTACCTAACTATGGCTACACCTTC. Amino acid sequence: CASSVFGLPNYGYTF.

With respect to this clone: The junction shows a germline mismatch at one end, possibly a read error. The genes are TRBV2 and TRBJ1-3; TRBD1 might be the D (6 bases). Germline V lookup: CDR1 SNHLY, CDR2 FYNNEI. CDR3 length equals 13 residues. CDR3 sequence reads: CASSRPGHFPSHF. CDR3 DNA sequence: TGTGCCAGCAGTAGACCGGGACATTTCCCTAGCCATTTT. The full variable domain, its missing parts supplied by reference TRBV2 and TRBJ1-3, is EPEVTQTPSHQVTQMGQEVILRCVPISNHLYFYWYRQILGQKVEFLVSFYNNEISEKSEIFDDQFSVERPDGSNFTLKIRSTKLEDSAMYFCASSRPGHFPSHFGEGSWLTVV.

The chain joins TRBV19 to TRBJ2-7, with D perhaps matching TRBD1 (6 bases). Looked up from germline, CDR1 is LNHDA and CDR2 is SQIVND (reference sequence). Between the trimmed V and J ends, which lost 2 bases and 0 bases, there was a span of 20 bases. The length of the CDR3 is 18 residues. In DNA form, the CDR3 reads TGTGCCAGTAGTATAACGGATAGGACAGAGATGCCCTCCTACGAGCAGTACTTC. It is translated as CASSITDRTEMPSYEQYF.

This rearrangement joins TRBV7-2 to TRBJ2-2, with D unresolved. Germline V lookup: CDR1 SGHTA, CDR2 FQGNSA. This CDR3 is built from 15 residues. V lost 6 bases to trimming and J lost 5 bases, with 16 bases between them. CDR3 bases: TGTGCCAGCAGTCCCGCCCACCGCGGTACCGGGGAGCTGTTTTTT. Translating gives CASSPAHRGTGELFF.

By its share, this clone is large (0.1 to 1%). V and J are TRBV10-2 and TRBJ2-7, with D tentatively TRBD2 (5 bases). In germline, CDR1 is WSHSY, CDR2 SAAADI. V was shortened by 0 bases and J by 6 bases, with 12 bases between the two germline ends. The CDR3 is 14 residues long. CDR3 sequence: CASSESGLATEQYF. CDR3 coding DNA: TGCGCCAGCAGTGAGTCGGGCCTAGCCACCGAGCAGTACTTC.

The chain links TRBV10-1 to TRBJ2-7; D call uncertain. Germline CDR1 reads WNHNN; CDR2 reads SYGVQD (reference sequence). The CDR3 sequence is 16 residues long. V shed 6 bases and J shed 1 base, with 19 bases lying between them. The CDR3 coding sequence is TGCGCCAGCAGCCCCCGCCCTGGTGCCCCTTCCTACGAGCAGTACTTC. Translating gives CASSPRPGAPSYEQYF.

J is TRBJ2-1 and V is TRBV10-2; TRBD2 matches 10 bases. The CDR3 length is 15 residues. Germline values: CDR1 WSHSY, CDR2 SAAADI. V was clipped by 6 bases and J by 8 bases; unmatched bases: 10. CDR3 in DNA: TGCGCCAGCAGGTGGCACAGCGGGAGGGAGTATGAGCAGTTCTTC. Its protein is CASRWHSGREYEQFF.

CDR3 sequence: CASSPLLNTGELFF. CDR3 in DNA: TGTGCCAGCAGCCCCCTTCTGAACACCGGGGAGCTGTTTTTT. V gene TRBV14 combines with J gene TRBJ2-2; D uncertain. The V and J ends lost 4 bases and 1 base respectively, with 7 bases between them. The germline V gene encodes CDR1 SGHDN and CDR2 FVKESK. The CDR3 extends over 14 amino acids.

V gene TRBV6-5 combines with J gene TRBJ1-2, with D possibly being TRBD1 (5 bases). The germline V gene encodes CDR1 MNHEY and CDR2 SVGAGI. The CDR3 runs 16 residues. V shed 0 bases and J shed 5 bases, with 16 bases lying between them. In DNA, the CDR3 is TGTGCCAGCAGTTACTCGAGTGCGGGAAAGGGGTATGGCTACACCTTC. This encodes CASSYSSAGKGYGYTF.

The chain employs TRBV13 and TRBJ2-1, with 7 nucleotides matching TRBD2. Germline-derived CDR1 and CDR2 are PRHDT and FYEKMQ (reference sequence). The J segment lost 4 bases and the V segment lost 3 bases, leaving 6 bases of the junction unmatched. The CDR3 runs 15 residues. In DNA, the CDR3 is TGTGCCAGCAGCTTGGGCGGGAGAGGATACAATGAGCAGTTCTTC. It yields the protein CASSLGGRGYNEQFF.